The T cell receptor (beta chain) described here comes from a study of T cell responses to AZD1222 COVID-19 vaccine. General study results and limits: Sampled repertoires all dated from after the peak T cell response. Clonal diversity was possibly underestimated, and the donors were mostly white British, with more females. The study reported that nearly half of spike-specific TCRs target unmutated variant regions.

Produced via immunoSEQ multiplex PCR; TCRdb's table is partial and in-frame only. The sample contains approximately 190,000 clones, 92% of which appear only once. In its sample, this clone was seen once. Its cognate antigen is unknown. The V gene end was trimmed by 2 bases and the J gene end by 4 bases; junction bases not matched to a gene: 3. Germline V gene data show CDR1 as SGHRS and CDR2 as YFSETQ. This CDR3 has 14 amino acids. The material sequenced was peripheral blood, taken on day 0 of AZD1222 vaccination. The chain combines TRBV5-1 with TRBJ2-1; 7 bases are a match to TRBD2. This clonotype originated in an adult in good health. The CDR3 nucleotides read TGCGCCAGCAGCTTCGGGACTACTTACAATGAGCAGTTCTTC. This sequence encodes CASSFGTTYNEQFF. Complete variable domain (other parts from reference TRBV5-1 and TRBJ2-1): KAGVTQTPRYLIKTRGQQVTLSCSPISGHRSVSWYQQTPGQGLQFLFEYFSETQRNKGNFPGRFSGRQFSNSRSEMNVSTLELGDSALYLCASSFGTTYNEQFFGPGTRLTVL.